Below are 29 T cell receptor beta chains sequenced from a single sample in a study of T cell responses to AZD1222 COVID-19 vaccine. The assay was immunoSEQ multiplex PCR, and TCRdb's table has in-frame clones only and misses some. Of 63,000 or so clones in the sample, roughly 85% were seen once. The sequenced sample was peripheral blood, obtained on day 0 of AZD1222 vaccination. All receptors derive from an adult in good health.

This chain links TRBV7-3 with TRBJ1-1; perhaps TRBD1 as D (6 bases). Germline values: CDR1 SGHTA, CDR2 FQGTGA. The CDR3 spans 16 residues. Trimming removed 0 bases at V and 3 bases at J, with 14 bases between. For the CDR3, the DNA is TGTGCCAGCAGCTTAACGGGAGGGGGAATAGACACTGAAGCTTTCTTT. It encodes CASSLTGGGIDTEAFF.

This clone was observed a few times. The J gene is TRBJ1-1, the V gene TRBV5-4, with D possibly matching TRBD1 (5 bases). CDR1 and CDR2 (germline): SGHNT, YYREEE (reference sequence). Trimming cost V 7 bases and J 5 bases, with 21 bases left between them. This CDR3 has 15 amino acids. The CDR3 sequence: CASHGGQILGTEAFF. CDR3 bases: TGTGCCAGCCACGGCGGACAAATCCTCGGTACTGAAGCTTTCTTT.

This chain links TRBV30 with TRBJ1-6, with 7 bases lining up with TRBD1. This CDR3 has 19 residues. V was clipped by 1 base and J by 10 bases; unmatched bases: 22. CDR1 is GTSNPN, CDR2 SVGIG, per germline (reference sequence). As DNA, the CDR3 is TGTGCCTGGAGTGCCTTAGGGGGGAGGGGACAGACCCTTTGGTCACCCCTCCACTTT. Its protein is CAWSALGGRGQTLWSPLHF.

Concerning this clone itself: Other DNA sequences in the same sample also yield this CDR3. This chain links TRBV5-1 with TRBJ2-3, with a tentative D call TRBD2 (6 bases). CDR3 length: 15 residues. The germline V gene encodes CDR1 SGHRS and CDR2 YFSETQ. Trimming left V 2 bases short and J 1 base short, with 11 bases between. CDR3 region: CASSLRGLGTDTQYF. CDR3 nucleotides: TGCGCCAGCAGCTTACGGGGACTCGGCACAGATACGCAGTATTTT.

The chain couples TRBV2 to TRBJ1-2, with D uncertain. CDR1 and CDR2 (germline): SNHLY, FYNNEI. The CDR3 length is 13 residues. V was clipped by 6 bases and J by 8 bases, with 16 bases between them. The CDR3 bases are TGTGCCAGCAGCATCAGCGAACAGCGAGGCTACACCTTC. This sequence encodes CASSISEQRGYTF. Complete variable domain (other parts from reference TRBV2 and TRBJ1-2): EPEVTQTPSHQVTQMGQEVILRCVPISNHLYFYWYRQILGQKVEFLVSFYNNEISEKSEIFDDQFSVERPDGSNFTLKIRSTKLEDSAMYFCASSISEQRGYTFGSGTRLTVV.

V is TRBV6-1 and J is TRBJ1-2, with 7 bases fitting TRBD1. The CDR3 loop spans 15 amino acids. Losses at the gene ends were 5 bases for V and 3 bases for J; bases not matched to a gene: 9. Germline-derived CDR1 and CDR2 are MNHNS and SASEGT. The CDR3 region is CASSPLLTGDYGYTF. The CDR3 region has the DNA TGTGCCAGCAGTCCGCTCTTAACAGGGGACTATGGCTACACCTTC.

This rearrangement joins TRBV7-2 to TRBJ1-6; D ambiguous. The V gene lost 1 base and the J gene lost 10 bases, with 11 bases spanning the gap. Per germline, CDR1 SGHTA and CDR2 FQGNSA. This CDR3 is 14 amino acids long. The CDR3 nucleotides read TGTGCCAGCAGCTTAGTAAGGGTGGACTCACCCCTCCACTTT. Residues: CASSLVRVDSPLHF.

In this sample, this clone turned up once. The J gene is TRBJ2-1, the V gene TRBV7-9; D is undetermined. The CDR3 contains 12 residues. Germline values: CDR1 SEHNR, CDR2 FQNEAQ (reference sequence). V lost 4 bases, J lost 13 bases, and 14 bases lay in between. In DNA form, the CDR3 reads TGTGCCAGCAGCTCAATTTCCCCTTCTCAGTTCTTC. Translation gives CASSSISPSQFF.

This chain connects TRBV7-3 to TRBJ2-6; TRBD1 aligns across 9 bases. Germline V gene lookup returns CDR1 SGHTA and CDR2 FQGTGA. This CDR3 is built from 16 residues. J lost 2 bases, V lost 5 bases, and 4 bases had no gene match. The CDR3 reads CASSQQGAAGANVLTF. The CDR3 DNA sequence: TGTGCCAGCAGCCAACAGGGGGCGGCTGGGGCCAACGTCCTGACTTTC.

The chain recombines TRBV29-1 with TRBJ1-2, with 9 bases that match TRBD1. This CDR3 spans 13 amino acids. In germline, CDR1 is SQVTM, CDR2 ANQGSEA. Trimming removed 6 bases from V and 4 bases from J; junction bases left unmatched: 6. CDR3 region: CSVTGGGLYGYTF. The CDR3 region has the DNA TGCAGCGTAACAGGGGGCGGCCTCTATGGCTACACCTTC.

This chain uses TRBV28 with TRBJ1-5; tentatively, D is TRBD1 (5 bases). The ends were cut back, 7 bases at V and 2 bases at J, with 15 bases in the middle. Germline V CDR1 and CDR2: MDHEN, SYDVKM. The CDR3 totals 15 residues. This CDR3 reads CASNLWGSGNQPQHF. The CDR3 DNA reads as TGTGCCAGCAATCTTTGGGGGTCTGGCAATCAGCCCCAGCATTTT.

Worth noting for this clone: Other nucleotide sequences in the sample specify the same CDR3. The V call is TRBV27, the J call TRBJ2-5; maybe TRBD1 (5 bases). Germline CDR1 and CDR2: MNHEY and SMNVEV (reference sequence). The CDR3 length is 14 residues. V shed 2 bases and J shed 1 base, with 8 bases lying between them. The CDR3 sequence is CASSLRGFQETQYF. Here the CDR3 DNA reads TGTGCCAGCAGTTTAAGGGGTTTCCAAGAGACCCAGTACTTC.

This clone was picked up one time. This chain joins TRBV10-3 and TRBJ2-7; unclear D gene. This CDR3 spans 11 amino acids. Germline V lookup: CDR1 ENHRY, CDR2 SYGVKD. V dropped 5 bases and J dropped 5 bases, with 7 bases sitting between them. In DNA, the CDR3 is TGTGCCATCAGTTATGAGGACGAGCAGTACTTC. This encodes CAISYEDEQYF.

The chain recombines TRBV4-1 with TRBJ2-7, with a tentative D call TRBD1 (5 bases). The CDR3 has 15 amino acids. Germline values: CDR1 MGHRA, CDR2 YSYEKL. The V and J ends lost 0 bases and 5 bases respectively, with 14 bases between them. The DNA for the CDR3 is TGCGCCAGCAGCCAAGAAGGAGCAGGGCGCCACGAGCAGTACTTC. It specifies CASSQEGAGRHEQYF.

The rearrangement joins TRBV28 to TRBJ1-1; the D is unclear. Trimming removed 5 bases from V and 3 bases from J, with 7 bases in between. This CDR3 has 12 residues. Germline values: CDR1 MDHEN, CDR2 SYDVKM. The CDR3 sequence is CASSRLYTEAFF. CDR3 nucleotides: TGTGCCAGCAGTCGCTTATACACTGAAGCTTTCTTT.

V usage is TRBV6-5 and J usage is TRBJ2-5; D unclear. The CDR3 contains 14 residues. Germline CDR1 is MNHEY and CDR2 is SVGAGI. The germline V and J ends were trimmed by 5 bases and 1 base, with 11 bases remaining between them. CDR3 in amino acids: CASSKRSLQETQYF. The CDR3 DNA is TGTGCCAGCAGTAAACGGAGCCTCCAAGAGACCCAGTACTTC.

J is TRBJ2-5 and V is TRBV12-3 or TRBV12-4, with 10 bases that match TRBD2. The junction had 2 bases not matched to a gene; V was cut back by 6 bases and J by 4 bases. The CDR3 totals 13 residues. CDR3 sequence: CASSRLAGETQYF. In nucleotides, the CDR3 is TGTGCCAGCAGCAGACTAGCGGGAGAGACCCAGTACTTC.

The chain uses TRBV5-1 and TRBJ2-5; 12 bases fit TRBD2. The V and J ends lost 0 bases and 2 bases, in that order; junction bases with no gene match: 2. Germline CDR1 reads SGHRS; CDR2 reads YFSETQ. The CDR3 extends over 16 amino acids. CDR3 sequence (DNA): TGCGCCAGCAGCTTGGGACTAGCGGGGGTACAAGAGACCCAGTACTTC. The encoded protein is CASSLGLAGVQETQYF.

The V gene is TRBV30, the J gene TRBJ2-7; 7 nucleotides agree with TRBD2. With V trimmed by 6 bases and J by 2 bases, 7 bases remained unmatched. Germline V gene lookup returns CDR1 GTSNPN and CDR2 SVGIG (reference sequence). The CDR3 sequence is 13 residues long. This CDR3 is CACQASGTYEQYF. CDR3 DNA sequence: TGTGCCTGCCAAGCTAGCGGCACCTACGAGCAGTACTTC.

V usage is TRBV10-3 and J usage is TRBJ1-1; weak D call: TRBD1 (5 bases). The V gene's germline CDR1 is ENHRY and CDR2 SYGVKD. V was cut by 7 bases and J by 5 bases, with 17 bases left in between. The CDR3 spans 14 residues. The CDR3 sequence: CAIKFEGAGTEAFF. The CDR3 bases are TGTGCCATCAAGTTTGAGGGCGCAGGGACTGAAGCTTTCTTT.

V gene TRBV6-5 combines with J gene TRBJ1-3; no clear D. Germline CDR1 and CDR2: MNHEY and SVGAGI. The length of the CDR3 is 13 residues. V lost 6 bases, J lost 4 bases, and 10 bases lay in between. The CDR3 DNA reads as TGTGCCAGCAGCCTAAATCGCGGAAACACCATATATTTT. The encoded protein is CASSLNRGNTIYF.

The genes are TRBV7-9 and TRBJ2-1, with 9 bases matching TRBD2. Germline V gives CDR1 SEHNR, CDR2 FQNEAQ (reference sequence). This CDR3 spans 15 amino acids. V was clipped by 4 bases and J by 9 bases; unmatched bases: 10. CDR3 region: CASSSWVAGVSEQFF. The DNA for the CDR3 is TGTGCCAGCAGCTCCTGGGTAGCGGGGGTCAGTGAGCAGTTCTTC.

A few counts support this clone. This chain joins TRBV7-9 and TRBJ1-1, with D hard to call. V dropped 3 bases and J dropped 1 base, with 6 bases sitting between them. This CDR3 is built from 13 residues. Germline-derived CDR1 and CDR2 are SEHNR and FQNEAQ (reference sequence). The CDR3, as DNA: TGTGCCAGCAGCTTGGCGCCGAACACTGAAGCTTTCTTT. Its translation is CASSLAPNTEAFF.

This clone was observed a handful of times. CDR3 amino acids: CARSARTSGVYNEQFF. The CDR3 region has the DNA TGTGCCAGAAGCGCTCGGACTAGCGGGGTGTACAATGAGCAGTTCTTC. The rearrangement uses TRBV5-3 and TRBJ2-1; 12 positions agree with TRBD2. TRBV5-3 counts as an open reading frame of uncertain function. V shed 4 bases and J 4 bases; nucleotides not matched to a gene: 6. The CDR3 is made up of 16 amino acids.

The CDR3 reads CASREVGEITF. The CDR3 DNA follows: TGTGCCAGCAGGGAGGTGGGGGAGATCACCTTC. The chain carries TRBV12-3 or TRBV12-4 and TRBJ1-2; TRBD1 might be the D (5 bases). This CDR3 region has 11 residues. V was pared by 6 bases and J by 13 bases, with 15 bases between.

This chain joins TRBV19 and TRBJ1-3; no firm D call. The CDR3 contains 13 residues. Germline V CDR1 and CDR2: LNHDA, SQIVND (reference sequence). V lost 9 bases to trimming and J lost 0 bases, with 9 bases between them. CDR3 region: CASQARSGNTIYF. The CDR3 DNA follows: TGTGCCAGCCAGGCCCGCTCTGGAAACACCATATATTTT.

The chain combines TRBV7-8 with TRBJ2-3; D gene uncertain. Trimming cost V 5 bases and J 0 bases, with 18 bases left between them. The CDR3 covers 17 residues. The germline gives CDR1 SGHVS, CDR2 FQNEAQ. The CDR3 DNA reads TGTGCCAGCAGCGCCGCCCCCTGGGCGGCTAGCACAGATACGCAGTATTTT. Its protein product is CASSAAPWAASTDTQYF.

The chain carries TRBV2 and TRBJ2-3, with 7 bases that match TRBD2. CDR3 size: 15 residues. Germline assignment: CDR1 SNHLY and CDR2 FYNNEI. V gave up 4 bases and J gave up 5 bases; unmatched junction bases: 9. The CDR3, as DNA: TGTGCCAGCAGTGGTCGGCTAGCGGAACGAGATACGCAGTATTTT. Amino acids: CASSGRLAERDTQYF.

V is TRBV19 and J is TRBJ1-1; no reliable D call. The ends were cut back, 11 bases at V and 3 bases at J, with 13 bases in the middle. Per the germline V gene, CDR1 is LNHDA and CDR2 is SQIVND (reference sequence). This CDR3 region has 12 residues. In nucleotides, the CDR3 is TGTGCCTCCTCGGGCCGGCACACTGAAGCTTTCTTT. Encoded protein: CASSGRHTEAFF.